This T cell receptor (beta chain) was documented in a study of cytomegalovirus exposure and HLA in healthy donors. The approximately 120-subject validation cohort, separate from the roughly 670-subject first cohort, included the donors. The CDR3 is made up of 16 amino acids. V gave up 5 bases and J gave up 4 bases, with 19 bases separating them. In germline, CDR1 is ENHRY, CDR2 SYGVKD. The data were produced by immunoSEQ multiplex PCR, yet TCRdb's version contains in-frame clones alone and is incomplete. The data show approximately 76,000 clones, approximately 95% seen once. General study points: Despite most TCR sequences being rare, some public TCRs occurred in many donors. Investigators reported 150 to 200 TCR beta chains as tied to cytomegalovirus.

In regard to this clone: What it binds is not known.

The sequencing input was PBMCs. This sequence was found in a woman younger than 30 in good health and CMV-seronegative. V is TRBV10-3 and J is TRBJ2-3; D may be TRBD1 (5 bases). CDR3 coding DNA: TGTGCCATCAGTCCGACAGACCATAATCAGGCAGATACGCAGTATTTT. This sequence encodes CAISPTDHNQADTQYF.